Described below is a single T cell receptor (beta chain) sequence and its context. Its matching antigen is unknown. Trimming took 3 bases from V and 11 from J, leaving 23 bases between them. The CDR3 covers 17 residues. Germline CDR1 is KGHSH and CDR2 is LQKENI. This sample stems from a study of CD4 T cell repertoires in COVID-19. At the level of the study: CFSE-low cells expanded roughly nine days with IL-2, then restimulated with other coronavirus spikes.

No culture step preceded sequencing of the ex vivo isolated memory T cells. Study-wide findings and caveats: Two or all three memory subsets shared several highly expanded SARS-CoV-2-reactive clonotypes. In SARS-CoV and/or HKU1 spike cultures, between roughly 6 and 27% of SARS-CoV-2 clonotypes reappeared.

TCRdb's table, derived via immunoSEQ multiplex PCR, lists solely in-frame clones and lacks some. The sample holds under 30,000 clones, over 90% seen once. The chain is built from TRBV18 and TRBJ1-6, with a possible D match to TRBD1 (6 bases). Source: circulating follicular helper CD4+ T cells (cTfh) from blood, taken before the COVID-19 pandemic. The receptor was derived from a human donor who had COVID-19. The CDR3, as DNA: TGTGCCAGCTCACCGCGAATGGGGGCAGGTACAGAGACACCCCTCCACTTT. This gives the protein CASSPRMGAGTETPLHF.